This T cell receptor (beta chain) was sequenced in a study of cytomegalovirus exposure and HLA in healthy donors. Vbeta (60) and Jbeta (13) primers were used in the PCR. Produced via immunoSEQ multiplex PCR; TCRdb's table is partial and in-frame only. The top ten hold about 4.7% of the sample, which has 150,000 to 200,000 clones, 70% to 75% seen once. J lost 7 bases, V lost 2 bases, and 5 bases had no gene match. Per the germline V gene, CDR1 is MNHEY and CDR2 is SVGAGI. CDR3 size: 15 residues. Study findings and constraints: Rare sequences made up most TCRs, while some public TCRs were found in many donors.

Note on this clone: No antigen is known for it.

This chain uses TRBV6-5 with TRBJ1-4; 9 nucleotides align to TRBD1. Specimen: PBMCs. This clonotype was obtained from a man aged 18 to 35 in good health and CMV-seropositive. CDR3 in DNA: TGTGCCAGCAGTTACAACAGGGGGCGCCCTGAAAAACTGTTTTTT. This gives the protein CASSYNRGRPEKLFF.